The clone carrying this T cell receptor (beta chain) showed up many times. Its antigen is still unknown. Study-level results: Tumor Tregs overlapped most with tumor, then blood, naive CD4+ cells. The larger-cohort validation was restricted to a single TCR beta V-J rearrangement rather than whole repertoires. The TCR gene usage of tumor memory CD4+ T cells clustered together with blood and lymph node memory CD4+ cells and with lymph node naive CD4+ cells.

This CDR3 has 14 residues. Germline V gene lookup returns CDR1 SGHVS and CDR2 FQNEAQ. V was trimmed by 5 bases and J by 3 bases, leaving 11 bases between them. Constant-region reverse primers amplified full-length variable regions, followed by semi-nested Nested Universal Primer A PCR. TCRdb fed the 5' RACE reads into MiXCR, producing one record per CDR3 protein. The sample gives about 54,000 distinct CDR3 sequences, roughly 15% of which show up once; 2% to 2.5% is in the top ten. The TCR comes from a female donor with breast cancer. Sequenced: naive CD4+ T cells sorted from blood. Subset in this sample: naive CD4+ T cells, CD4+CD45RA+CD25-. This chain links TRBV7-8 with TRBJ1-5, with a tentative D call TRBD1 (6 bases). The CDR3 DNA is TGTGCCAGCAGCCCCACAGGGACCAATCAGCCCCAGCATTTT. It encodes CASSPTGTNQPQHF.